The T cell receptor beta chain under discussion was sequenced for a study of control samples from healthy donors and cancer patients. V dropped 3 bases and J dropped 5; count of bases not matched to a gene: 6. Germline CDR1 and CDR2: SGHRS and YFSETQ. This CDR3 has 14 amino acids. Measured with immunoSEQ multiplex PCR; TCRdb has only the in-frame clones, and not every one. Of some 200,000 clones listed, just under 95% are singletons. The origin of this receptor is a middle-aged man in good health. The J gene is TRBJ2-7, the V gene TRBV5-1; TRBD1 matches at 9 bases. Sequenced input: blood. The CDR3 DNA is TGCGCCAGCAGCTCGGACAGGGGCGGGAACGAGCAGTACTTC. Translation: CASSSDRGGNEQYF.